This TCR beta chain derives from a study of shared clonotypes between healthy human individuals. Evenly divided among several immunoSEQ plates was the genomic DNA of each subset. Profiling relied on immunoSEQ multiplex PCR, and the TCRdb table lists in-frame clones only, not all of them. The sample includes under 1,900,000 clones, 97% to 99% seen only once; the top ten take roughly 0.36%. Partitioning of CD4+ cells yielded a CD45RA+ naive subset and a CD45RA-negative memory subset. The TCR comes from a man aged 25-45 years in good health. The sequencing sample was made of naive CD4+ T cells sorted from blood. Indicated subset: CD45RA+ positively selected.

Written as DNA, the CDR3 is TGTGCCAGCAGCTTGGGACAGACAATCTACAATGAGCAGTTCTTC. It translates to CASSLGQTIYNEQFF. The chain employs TRBV5-8 and TRBJ2-1; perhaps TRBD1 as D (5 bases). Trimming took 0 bases from V and 3 from J, leaving 10 bases between them. CDR3 length: 15 amino acids. Germline V lookup: CDR1 SGHTS, CDR2 YDEGEE. The full variable domain, rest sourced from reference TRBV5-8 and TRBJ2-1, is EAGVTQSPTHLIKTRGQQATLRCSPISGHTSVYWYQQALGLGLQFLLWYDEGEERNRGNFPPRFSGRQFPNYSSELNVNALELEDSALYLCASSLGQTIYNEQFFGPGTRLTVL.